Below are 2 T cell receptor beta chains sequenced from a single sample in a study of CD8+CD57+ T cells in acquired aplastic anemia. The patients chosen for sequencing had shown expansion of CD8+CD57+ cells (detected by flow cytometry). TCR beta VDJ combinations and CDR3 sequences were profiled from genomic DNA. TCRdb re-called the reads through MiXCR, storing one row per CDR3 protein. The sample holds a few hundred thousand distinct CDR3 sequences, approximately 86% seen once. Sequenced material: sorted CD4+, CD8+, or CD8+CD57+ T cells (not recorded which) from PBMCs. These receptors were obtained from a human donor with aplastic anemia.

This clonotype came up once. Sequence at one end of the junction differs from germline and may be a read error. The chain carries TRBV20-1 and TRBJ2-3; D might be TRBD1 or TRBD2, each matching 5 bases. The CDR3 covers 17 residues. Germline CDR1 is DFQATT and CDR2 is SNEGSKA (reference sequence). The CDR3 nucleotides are TGCAGTGCCAGTAGTTGGGGACGCAAGAGGAGCACGGATACGCAGTATTTT. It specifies CSASSWGRKRSTDTQYF.

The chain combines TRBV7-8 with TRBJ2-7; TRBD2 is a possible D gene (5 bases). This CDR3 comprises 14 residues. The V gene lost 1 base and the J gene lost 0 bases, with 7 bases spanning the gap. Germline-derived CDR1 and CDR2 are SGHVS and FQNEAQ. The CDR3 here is CASSLVEVSYEQYF. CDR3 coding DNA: TGTGCCAGCAGCTTAGTGGAGGTCTCCTACGAGCAGTACTTC. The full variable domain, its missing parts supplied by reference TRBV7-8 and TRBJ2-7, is GAGVSQSPRYKVAKRGQDVALRCDPISGHVSLFWYQQALGQGPEFLTYFQNEAQLDKSGLPSDRFFAERPEGSVSTLKIQRTQQEDSAVYLCASSLVEVSYEQYFGPGTRLTVT.